One and the same sample provided the 8 T cell receptor beta chains below, sequenced in a study of vaccination and CD4 T cells after COVID-19. Treatment denoted: roughly 10-day PBMC culture with coronavirus spike peptide pools or control peptides (ViraFEST assay). Oncomine TCR Beta short-read sequencing was applied to DNA from cultured CD4+ T cells. One entry per CDR3 protein, called by TCRdb with MiXCR from the PCR reads. This table holds roughly 8,000 distinct CDR3 sequences, 50% found once. These receptors are not linked to any known antigen. The sequenced material came from CD4+ T cells from blood, cultured in vitro. These receptors originate from a human donor who had recovered from COVID-19.

The CDR3 DNA follows: TGTGCCAGCAGCAGCTCCGGGACTCCCAACACTGAAGCTTTCTTT. It encodes CASSSSGTPNTEAFF. The chain has TRBV12-3 or TRBV12-4 and TRBJ1-1; TRBD1 might be the D (5 bases). This CDR3 comprises 15 residues. V lost 6 bases and J lost 2, with 16 bases in between.

This clonotype has just a few counts. In nucleotides, the CDR3 is TGCAGTGCTACCCCCTCCGCGGGGGGGAACACTGAAGCTTTCTTT. This codes for CSATPSAGGNTEAFF. The chain is built from TRBV20-1 and TRBJ1-1; tentative D call: TRBD1 (5 bases). CDR1 and CDR2 (germline): DFQATT, SNEGSKA (reference sequence). The CDR3 is 15 amino acids. Trimming left V 4 bases short and J 1 base short, with 16 bases between.

In its sample, this clonotype was seen a few times. This chain joins TRBV7-2 and TRBJ1-1; TRBD1 matches at 8 bases. With V trimmed by 4 bases and J by 5 bases, 9 bases remained unmatched. This CDR3 spans 15 amino acids. Germline lookup yields CDR1 SGHTA and CDR2 FQGNSA. CDR3 amino acids: CASSSLDRVGTEAFF. The DNA for the CDR3 is TGTGCCAGCAGCTCTTTGGACAGGGTGGGTACTGAAGCTTTCTTT.

The chain combines TRBV4-3 with TRBJ1-2; 8 bases align to TRBD1. This CDR3 has 18 residues. V trimming: 5 bases; J trimming: 6 bases; junction bases outside the gene matches: 20. In germline, CDR1 is LGHNA, CDR2 YSLEER. The CDR3, as DNA: TGCGCCAGCAGCGACGAACTACAGCGGGCAGGGGGCTTTAATGGCTACACCTTC. Protein: CASSDELQRAGGFNGYTF.

This chain connects TRBV4-3 to TRBJ2-7, with D perhaps TRBD2 (6 bases). V dropped 0 bases and J dropped 0 bases, with 12 bases sitting between them. The CDR3 extends over 16 amino acids. CDR1 is LGHNA and CDR2 is YSLEER in the germline V gene. CDR3: CASSQDIRGYSYEQYF. DNA for the CDR3: TGCGCCAGCAGCCAAGATATCCGGGGGTACTCCTACGAGCAGTACTTC.

The chain links TRBV6-2 or TRBV6-3 to TRBJ1-5, with 9 positions matching TRBD1. In germline, CDR1 is MNHEY, CDR2 SVGEGT. The junction had 8 bases not matched to a gene; V was cut back by 7 bases and J by 7 bases. The CDR3 covers 14 residues. The CDR3 sequence is CASTVGTGRQPQHF. The CDR3 coding sequence is TGTGCCAGCACCGTCGGGACAGGGCGGCAGCCCCAGCATTTT.

This clonotype was seen a single time. The rearrangement uses TRBV7-3 and TRBJ2-3; D tentatively reads TRBD1 or TRBD2 (5 bases each). V lost 5 bases and J lost 2, with 14 bases in between. Germline CDR1 is SGHTA and CDR2 is FQGTGA. CDR3 length: 15 residues. The CDR3 reads CASSPTGTFTDTQYF. The CDR3 nucleotides read TGTGCCAGCAGCCCCACCGGGACCTTCACAGATACGCAGTATTTT.

This clonotype was found a few times. This rearrangement joins TRBV15 to TRBJ2-7; 11 positions match TRBD2. J gave up 6 bases and V 1 base, and 11 bases lay outside the gene matches. The germline gives CDR1 LNHNV, CDR2 YYDKDF (reference sequence). CDR3 length equals 17 residues. CDR3 sequence: CATSRGGTSGMLGEQYF. In DNA, the CDR3 is TGTGCCACCAGCAGAGGTGGGACTAGCGGAATGTTGGGCGAGCAGTACTTC.